The clone carrying this TCR beta chain was counted only a few times. Its antigen is still unknown. Sampling consisted of one heparinised blood draw per donor, averaging about 110 mL. The data originate from a study of beta chain features in type 1 diabetes. Study-wide findings and caveats: Patients with type 1 diabetes showed fewer VDJ junction insertions and more deletions. Researchers report that Type 1 diabetes patients had moderately but significantly shorter TCRB CDR3s across all four CD4+ subsets. The analysis here could not establish whether HLA type shapes TCRB rearrangement.

Expressed TCRB transcripts were sequenced after all isolated RNA was converted to cDNA. The table came from immunoSEQ multiplex PCR; TCRdb's copy has only in-frame clones and leaves some out. The data show 500,000 to 800,000 clones, with under 15% seen just once and 0.095% to 0.15% held by the top ten. The V gene end was trimmed by 5 bases and the J gene end by 5 bases; junction bases not matched to a gene: 4. The CDR3 covers 13 residues. CDR1 and CDR2 from the germline V gene are SGHTA and FQGNSA. The V and J genes are TRBV7-2 and TRBJ2-5; 8 bases are a match to TRBD1. Sequencing used naive CD4+ T cells from blood. This sequence was found in a man aged 25 to 40 with type 1 diabetes. In DNA, the CDR3 is TGTGCCAGCAGCCGCGGACAGGGCGAGACCCAGTACTTC. This gives the protein CASSRGQGETQYF.